The entry that follows covers one T cell receptor (beta chain) sequence. Treatment reported: oral pan-JAK inhibitor, 5-10 mg twice daily. Peripheral blood, together with lesional scalp punch biopsies, was collected from alopecia areata patients. Sequencing used cDNA as its template, made by extracting RNA and reverse transcribing it. Generated by immunoSEQ multiplex PCR, the TCRdb table keeps only in-frame clones and is missing some. This table has about 7,400 clones, around 60% appearing once. The data were taken from a study of CD8+ T cells in alopecia areata. At the level of the study: Twice a day, 5 to 10 mg of oral tofacitinib was administered to treated patients.

Sequences were derived from skin, sampled at week 4, from a patient treated with tofacitinib. This TCR derives from a human donor with alopecia areata.

The CDR3 sequence: CASSQGSLAGSYEQYF. In DNA, the CDR3 is TGCGCCAGCAGCCAAGGCTCCCTAGCGGGGTCCTACGAGCAGTACTTC. The J gene is TRBJ2-7, the V gene TRBV4-3; 9 positions agree with TRBD2. Trimming at V came to 1 base and at J to 1 base, leaving 5 bases not matched to a gene. Germline values: CDR1 LGHNA, CDR2 YSLEER. CDR3 size: 16 residues.